The 25 T cell receptor beta chains below were found in one sample sequenced in a study of Graves' ophthalmopathy and Graves' hyperthyroidism. The TCR beta CDR3 regions underwent amplification from RNA transcripts. First-round RT-PCR used HTBI primers; second-round multiplex PCR followed. Using its own MiXCR run on the multiplex PCR reads, TCRdb lists one record per CDR3 protein. The data contain 500,000 to 700,000 distinct CDR3 sequences, about 24% of them singletons. The specimen sequenced was peripheral blood. The source of these receptors is a young woman with stable Graves' hyperthyroidism. Some clones in this sample may be carry-over from other donors' samples.

This clonotype was counted at least ten times. The gene calls are TRBV6-5 and TRBJ2-5; TRBD2 agrees at 14 bases. V lost 4 bases and J lost 2; bases outside the gene matches: 9. This CDR3 has 18 residues. Germline-derived CDR1 and CDR2 are MNHEY and SVGAGI. CDR3 sequence reads: CASSSRLAGGPRQETQYF. CDR3 bases: TGTGCCAGCAGTTCCCGACTAGCGGGAGGGCCGCGGCAAGAGACCCAGTACTTC.

This clonotype was seen repeatedly, ten times or more. The chain combines TRBV29-1 with TRBJ1-3; D is unclear. This CDR3 is 11 amino acids long. The V gene's germline CDR1 is SQVTM and CDR2 ANQGSEA. Trimming left V 2 bases short and J 1 base short, with 0 bases between. CDR3 sequence: CSVESGNTIYF. As DNA, the CDR3 is TGCAGCGTTGAATCTGGAAACACCATATATTTT.

The rearrangement uses TRBV10-3 and TRBJ1-1, with D unclear. CDR3 size: 12 residues. Trimming left V 8 bases short and J 1 base short, with 8 bases between. Germline values: CDR1 ENHRY, CDR2 SYGVKD. CDR3 DNA sequence: TGTGCCATCGGTTGGTCGAACACTGAAGCTTTCTTT. Protein product: CAIGWSNTEAFF.

The chain couples TRBV6-1 to TRBJ2-5; 7 bases fit TRBD1. This CDR3 region has 15 residues. Unmatched junction bases numbered 7, after V lost 2 bases and J lost 4 bases. Germline assignment: CDR1 MNHNS and CDR2 SASEGT. The CDR3 DNA sequence: TGTGCCAGCAGTGAACGTACAGGGGCAACAGAGACCCAGTACTTC. Translation gives CASSERTGATETQYF.

At least ten counts were recorded for this clonotype. The J gene is TRBJ1-5, the V gene TRBV12-3 or TRBV12-4; no clear D. This CDR3 has 14 amino acids. Deletions cut 3 bases from V and 7 bases from J, with 13 bases between. CDR3 nucleotides: TGTGCCAGCAGTTTTTCGCGCCAGGAGCAGCCCCAGCATTTT. Residues: CASSFSRQEQPQHF.

V gene TRBV6-1 combines with J gene TRBJ1-1; D may be TRBD1 (6 bases). The CDR3 is 13 residues long. V was clipped by 7 bases and J by 6 bases, with 15 bases between them. CDR1 MNHNS and CDR2 SASEGT come from the germline V gene. CDR3 protein: CASTAQGAAEAFF. The CDR3 DNA is TGTGCCAGCACAGCACAGGGTGCCGCTGAAGCTTTCTTT.

V and J are TRBV12-3 or TRBV12-4 and TRBJ2-7; possibly TRBD1 for D (5 bases). With 7 bases removed from V and 0 bases from J, the gap between germline ends came to 16 bases. The CDR3 sequence is 15 residues long. CDR3 bases: TGTGCCAGCACTCCGAGTGCAGGGATCTCCTACGAGCAGTACTTC. It translates to CASTPSAGISYEQYF.

This clonotype was counted between two and nine times. This sequence joins TRBV6-1 and TRBJ2-7, with D possibly TRBD2 on 7 matching bases. The CDR3 spans 15 residues. CDR1 and CDR2 (germline): MNHNS, SASEGT. V lost 3 bases and J 1 base, leaving 13 bases between the germline ends. In DNA form, the CDR3 reads TGTGCCAGCAGTGAGGTACAGGGAGGGTCCTACGAGCAGTACTTC. Translated, it gives CASSEVQGGSYEQYF.

Many counts were recorded for this clonotype. The chain carries TRBV2 and TRBJ2-2; D gene uncertain. The germline gives CDR1 SNHLY, CDR2 FYNNEI. The V end was cut by 4 bases, the J end by 3 bases, with 9 bases between. The CDR3 runs 14 residues. The CDR3 coding sequence is TGTGCCAGCAGTGTCCCCCGTCACACCGGGGAGCTGTTTTTT. Translated: CASSVPRHTGELFF. Together with reference TRBV2 and TRBJ2-2, the CDR3 gives the full variable domain: EPEVTQTPSHQVTQMGQEVILRCVPISNHLYFYWYRQILGQKVEFLVSFYNNEISEKSEIFDDQFSVERPDGSNFTLKIRSTKLEDSAMYFCASSVPRHTGELFFGEGSRLTVL.

The sample holds one count of this clonotype. The chain links TRBV7-3 to TRBJ2-2; TRBD2 agrees at 8 bases. CDR1 is SGHTA and CDR2 is FQGTGA in the germline V gene. V was clipped by 5 bases and J by 1 base; unmatched bases: 6. This CDR3 comprises 16 residues. The CDR3 bases are TGTGCCAGCAGCAGGCGGCTAGCGGGGAACACCGGGGAGCTGTTTTTT. As protein: CASSRRLAGNTGELFF.

This clonotype has a count of ten or more. The genes are TRBV30 and TRBJ1-2; D is unresolved. Germline V gives CDR1 GTSNPN, CDR2 SVGIG (reference sequence). With 0 bases removed from V and 2 bases from J, the gap between germline ends came to 13 bases. The CDR3 has 15 residues. CDR3 residues: CAWSVEWTINYGYTF. The CDR3 DNA reads as TGTGCCTGGAGTGTAGAGTGGACGATCAACTATGGCTACACCTTC.

The chain links TRBV5-1 to TRBJ2-7; D is unclear. Trimming pared 5 bases from V and 0 bases from J, leaving 9 bases between. The V gene's germline CDR1 is SGHRS and CDR2 YFSETQ. The CDR3 is made up of 13 amino acids. CDR3 sequence (DNA): TGCGCCAGCAGGGGTCGGAGCTCCTACGAGCAGTACTTC. It translates to CASRGRSSYEQYF.

The table lists this clonotype with many counts. This sequence joins TRBV6-5 and TRBJ1-1, with 9 bases identical to TRBD1. The germline CDR1 and CDR2 sequences are MNHEY and SVGAGI. This CDR3 contains 16 residues. V was clipped by 6 bases and J by 5 bases; unmatched bases: 13. CDR3 bases: TGTGCCAGCAGGGGAACAGGGGGCAGAGTTGGGACTGAAGCTTTCTTT. It yields the protein CASRGTGGRVGTEAFF.

This clonotype has at least ten counts. The chain has TRBV12-3 or TRBV12-4 and TRBJ2-5, with a possible D match to TRBD2 (5 bases). Deletions cut 6 bases from V and 1 base from J, with 15 bases between. This CDR3 spans 15 amino acids. CDR3 DNA: TGTGCCAGCAGCCTCGGCGGGCTGACCCAAGAGACCCAGTACTTC. Its protein is CASSLGGLTQETQYF.

This clonotype was recorded many times. This rearrangement joins TRBV15 to TRBJ2-7; 8 bases agree with TRBD1. Losses at the gene ends were 0 bases for V and 4 bases for J; bases not matched to a gene: 2. This CDR3 region has 14 residues. CDR1 is LNHNV, CDR2 YYDKDF, per germline (reference sequence). CDR3: CATSREQGAYEQYF. For the CDR3, the DNA is TGTGCCACCAGCAGAGAGCAGGGGGCGTACGAGCAGTACTTC.

This clonotype was counted many times. The chain employs TRBV19 and TRBJ2-7; tentative D call: TRBD2 (6 bases). The CDR3 length is 14 residues. Trimming took 5 bases from V and 5 from J, leaving 16 bases between them. Germline V gene lookup returns CDR1 LNHDA and CDR2 SQIVND (reference sequence). CDR3: CASSPRRGTDEQYF. CDR3 bases: TGTGCCAGTAGTCCGAGGCGGGGTACCGACGAGCAGTACTTC. Drawing the rest from reference TRBV19 and TRBJ2-7, the complete variable domain is DGGITQSPKYLFRKEGQNVTLSCEQNLNHDAMYWYRQDPGQGLRLIYYSQIVNDFQKGDIAEGYSVSREKKESFPLTVTSAQKNPTAFYLCASSPRRGTDEQYFGPGTRLTVT.

This clonotype has a count of ten or more. The gene calls are TRBV9 and TRBJ1-1; D is uncertain. The CDR3 has 15 residues. The V gene's germline CDR1 is SGDLS and CDR2 YYNGEE. Deletions cut 4 bases from V and 7 bases from J, with 20 bases between. Here the CDR3 DNA reads TGTGCCAGCAGCCAGATGGGTACAACAATTGGTGAAGCTTTCTTT. Translating it yields CASSQMGTTIGEAFF.

This clonotype was counted a few times. The gene calls are TRBV12-3 or TRBV12-4 and TRBJ2-4, with D tentatively TRBD1 or TRBD2 (5 bases each). This CDR3 spans 13 amino acids. V was trimmed by 6 bases and J by 8 bases, leaving 14 bases between them. For the CDR3, the DNA is TGTGCCAGCAGCGACAGCGAGGGGCACATTCAGTACTTC. It encodes CASSDSEGHIQYF.

This clonotype showed up many times. V is TRBV7-8 and J is TRBJ1-2, with TRBD1 identical over 8 bases. V dropped 5 bases and J dropped 3; count of bases not matched to a gene: 11. The CDR3 has 16 amino acids. Germline values: CDR1 SGHVS, CDR2 FQNEAQ. For the CDR3, the DNA is TGTGCCAGCAGCCCGCGGACAGGGCCGGACTACTATGGCTACACCTTC. Translation gives CASSPRTGPDYYGYTF.

The chain has TRBV30 and TRBJ1-1; D gene unclear. With 4 bases removed from V and 3 bases from J, the gap between germline ends came to 15 bases. From germline, CDR1 is GTSNPN and CDR2 SVGIG (reference sequence). There are 14 residues in the CDR3. The DNA for the CDR3 is TGTGCCTGGACAGTAGGGATATCGGACACTGAAGCTTTCTTT. Translating it yields CAWTVGISDTEAFF.

This rearrangement joins TRBV14 to TRBJ2-7; tentatively, D is TRBD2 (5 bases). The V and J ends lost 1 base and 5 bases respectively, with 15 bases between them. Germline V gene lookup returns CDR1 SGHDN and CDR2 FVKESK. The length of the CDR3 is 15 residues. The CDR3 DNA reads as TGTGCCAGCAGCCAAGTACGGGGAGTAGCTAACGAGCAGTACTTC. Residues: CASSQVRGVANEQYF.

This clonotype was observed at least ten times. The chain combines TRBV7-2 with TRBJ2-5, with 9 positions matching TRBD1. In germline, CDR1 is SGHTA, CDR2 FQGNSA. Germline trimming cut 4 bases from V and 5 bases from J; bases unmatched to any gene: 2. The CDR3 sequence is 13 residues long. CDR3 sequence (DNA): TGTGCCAGCAGCTCGACAGGGGGGGAGACCCAGTACTTC. It specifies CASSSTGGETQYF. Drawing the rest from reference TRBV7-2 and TRBJ2-5, the complete variable domain is GAGVSQSPSNKVTEKGKDVELRCDPISGHTALYWYRQSLGQGLEFLIYFQGNSAPDKSGLPSDRFSAERTGGSVSTLTIQRTQQEDSAVYLCASSSTGGETQYFGPGTRLLVL.

In its sample, this clonotype was seen many times. The chain recombines TRBV6-5 with TRBJ1-1; 9 nucleotides line up with TRBD1. Germline loops: CDR1 MNHEY, CDR2 SVGAGI. The V segment lost 4 bases and the J segment 3 bases; nucleotides outside the gene matches: 6. CDR3 length equals 15 residues. The CDR3 DNA follows: TGTGCCAGCAGTTCGGGACAGGGTGGAGACACTGAAGCTTTCTTT. Residues: CASSSGQGGDTEAFF.

Many counts were recorded for this clonotype. The chain has TRBV14 and TRBJ1-1; D perhaps matches TRBD1 (5 bases). Germline V lookup: CDR1 SGHDN, CDR2 FVKESK. The CDR3 consists of 16 residues. V shed 0 bases and J shed 4 bases, with 15 bases lying between them. The CDR3 bases are TGTGCCAGCAGCCAAGATGATAGTGACAGAGGCACTGAAGCTTTCTTT. Amino acid sequence: CASSQDDSDRGTEAFF. Combining the CDR3 with reference TRBV14 and TRBJ1-1 gives the whole variable domain EAGVTQFPSHSVIEKGQTVTLRCDPISGHDNLYWYRRVMGKEIKFLLHFVKESKQDESGMPNNRFLAERTGGTYSTLKVQPAELEDSGVYFCASSQDDSDRGTEAFFGQGTRLTVV.

There are a few counts of this clonotype. The genes are TRBV3-1 and TRBJ1-2, with TRBD1 identical over 10 bases. With 6 bases clipped from V and 11 bases from J, the junction kept 6 bases outside the gene matches. The CDR3 sequence is 12 residues long. CDR1 is LGHDT, CDR2 YNNKEL, per germline (reference sequence). In DNA, the CDR3 is TGTGCCAGCAGTCACAGGGGACAGGGGTACACCTTC. It encodes CASSHRGQGYTF.